This T cell receptor (beta chain) is drawn from a study of blood T cells in healthy people across ages (dated by TCRdb to about 2015). For the wider study: Template switching captured roughly one uniquely barcoded TCR beta cDNA molecule per two T cells in model experiments. To avoid experimental bias, donors of different ages were distributed randomly across sequencing lanes. The study measured age-related changes in TCR beta repertoire diversity using deep sequencing normalized with unique cDNA molecular identifiers. Donors were grouped into four age groups: young (average approximately 15 years), middle-aged (under 40), aged (around 60) and long-lived (around 80). For two donors (one aged 18 to 30 and one aged 80 or older), the study analyzed two additional independent replicas of 1 million unique cDNA reads from the same blood draw. Summary of the overall study and its limitations: Compared with the aged group, the long-lived group had more naive CD4+ T cells, fewer expanded clones and increased TCR diversity, suggesting age selection. Donor CMV infection status was unknown, potentially confounding age-related changes in expanded clonotypes. The percentage of naive T cells measured by flow cytometry correlated strongly with observed TCR beta diversity. Bulk unsorted PBMC profiling prevented conclusive comparison of naive and antigen-experienced compartments. As age increased, observed TCR beta diversity per million T cells dropped in a roughly linear way, and a significant reduction was already evident by age about 40. Total diversity estimates from one million sequenced T cells were considered lower bounds and underestimates.

The germline V gene encodes CDR1 SEHNR and CDR2 FQNEAQ (reference sequence). Inclusive of the bounding cysteine and phenylalanine, the CDR3 is 13 residues long. CDR3 DNA is the only sequence kept; it has 39 bases, read in frame from the first base. Trimming at the junction amounts to 0 bases on V and 7 bases on J, and the germline ends lie 7 bases apart. The approximately 41 donors, aged about 6 to 100 years, were systemically healthy Caucasian individuals from Russia. Each donor gave about 9.8 milliliters of peripheral blood, drawn into EDTA-treated Vacutainer tubes. Ficoll-Paque density-gradient centrifugation was used to isolate PBMCs, with at least 7 million per sample. Total RNA was extracted from PBMCs with Trizol reagent, with at least 6 micrograms obtained per sample. The percentages of naive CD45RAhigh/CD27high T cells were determined by flow cytometry on a PBMC aliquot from every donor.

This clonotype appeared many times. The specificity of this receptor is unknown. Base-call qualities are not available, and no considerably larger clone is one nucleotide away. Libraries were built with 5' RACE. Data came from an Illumina HiSeq 2500. A second PCR of about 6 to 12 cycles was run with a J-beta primer mix and a sample-barcoded 5' primer. A unique molecular identifier was introduced onto each TCR beta cDNA molecule by a template-switch 5' adaptor carrying 12 random nucleotides. At least 2.5 million CDR3-containing paired-end reads were obtained from each sample. First-strand cDNA synthesis was performed from all RNA using the Mint cDNA synthesis kit, with priming by a TRBC-specific oligonucleotide. After uracil-DNA glycosylase treatment, a first 18-cycle PCR used universal primers M1SS and BC2_uni_R on all cDNA. The original pipeline was this. Normalization of each sample was performed by random selection of 1 million high-quality reads, each carrying a distinct molecular identifier. Reads with shared molecular identifiers were discarded instead of being binned into consensus sequences. MiTCR, set to a Q25 quality threshold and the strictest error-elimination algorithm, was used for CDR3 identification, clonotype clustering and error correction. A nonparametric unseen species model with Euler transformation was used to estimate a lower bound on total TCR beta diversity. The public sequencing data were trimmed at Q25 with fastp and processed into clonotypes with MiXCR by TCRdb, which kept only in-frame beta chains. Rows with one shared CDR3 protein collapse into an entry with the most common genes and DNA. TCRdb, not the original authors, processed these V and J calls. This sample gives about 1.6 million distinct CDR3 sequences in total; approximately 32% of them show up just once. The biggest ten clones account for about 11% of the sample.

The source material was blood. This receptor was taken from a woman aged 30 to 39 in good health. The chain joins TRBV7-9 to TRBJ2-1; confidence is insufficient to name the D gene. CDR3 protein: CASSLANANEQFF. The nucleotide sequence is given as TGTGCCAGCAGCTTAGCAAACGCAAATGAGCAGTTCTTC.